The following is a T cell receptor beta chain sequence with its context. This clonotype has more than one count but fewer than ten. No antigen is known for it. Base qualities are not at hand, and no much larger clone is one base apart. From the germline V gene (reference sequence), CDR1 is WNHNN and CDR2 is SYGVQD. The CDR3, cysteine through phenylalanine, is 16 amino acids long. This entry keeps only the CDR3 DNA: 48 bases, framed from base 1. The V end gives up 0 bases and the J end 3 bases, leaving 4 bases in the junction not matched to a gene. This specimen's treatment or condition label, per the study, means: live attenuated yellow fever vaccine strain. Two biological replicates of bulk PBMCs were collected at each blood-draw timepoint. PBMCs were isolated from peripheral blood using a standard Ficoll-Paque protocol. TriZol was used to extract RNA from bulk PBMCs, from CD4 and CD8 fractions, and from dextramer-positive and dextramer-negative fractions.

This sample was included in a study of T cells after yellow fever vaccination (dated by TCRdb to about 2019). About the full investigation: Libraries from fractions with low cell numbers were prepared with the SMART-Seq v4 Ultra Low Input RNA kit. To follow T-cell clones before and after both primary and booster YFV17D yellow fever vaccination, bulk TCR alpha and beta repertoires underwent longitudinal sequencing. Two healthy male donors, one aged 18 to 30 and one aged 30 to 40 years, made up the cohort. Bulk PBMC replicates and cell subsets were isolated from blood drawn at multiple timepoints before and after both primary and secondary immunization.

TCR cDNA was made using 5'RACE template switching, a step that added a universal primer site and unique molecular identifiers. Priming of cDNA synthesis was performed from both the TCR alpha and TCR beta constant segments. Two PCR steps were used to amplify libraries, with sample barcodes and sequencing adapters being added in the second step. Sequencing of libraries was performed on Illumina HiSeq 2500 (2x100 bp) or NovaSeq (2x150 bp). Turning to the authors' computational methods: MIGEC was used to demultiplex reads and collapse the reads into UMI consensus sequences, and MiXCR was used for V(D)J alignment. Vaccine-responding clonotypes were identified with edgeR using replicate PBMC samples, with FDR below 0.01 and a log2 fold change above 5 up to day 15 being required. Each bulk clonotype received a CD4 or CD8 identity based on whether the sequenced CD4 or CD8 repertoire contained that clonotype at higher abundance. The public reads were quality trimmed at Q25 with fastp and then assembled into clones with MiXCR by TCRdb, keeping productive beta chains. Rows are unified per CDR3 protein, each entry keeping the most common DNA and genes. The V and J calls, along with clone size, are taken from TCRdb and not from the paper's own processing. The sample table holds about 630,000 distinct CDR3 sequences, of which around an eighth were seen once. Clones ranked in the top ten supply 15% of the sample.

What the authors observed across the whole study: Computational filtering was required because FACS-sorted repertoires could contain abundant contaminating clonotypes from the bulk population. Compared with the primary T-cell response, the secondary T-cell response was faster but weaker, reaching its peak on day 5 rather than on day 15. After the booster, most clones that had expanded after primary vaccination were detected again (around 95% of CD4 and around 88% of CD8), suggesting broad maintenance of memory. Because the study included only two donors, the extent to which the findings can be generalized is limited. A small fraction of clonotypes showed up in both the CD4 and CD8 compartments, probably as a result of convergent recombination.

The TCR was taken from a man between 25 and 39 years old who received the YFV17D yellow fever vaccine. The specimen comprised PBMCs, sampled on the day of the yellow fever booster vaccination. The chain employs TRBV10-1 and TRBJ2-7, and 11 junctional nucleotides match TRBD2. CDR3 loop: CASSESTSGSLYEQYF. Here is the DNA: TGCGCCAGCAGTGAGTCTACTAGCGGGAGCCTCTACGAGCAGTACTTC.